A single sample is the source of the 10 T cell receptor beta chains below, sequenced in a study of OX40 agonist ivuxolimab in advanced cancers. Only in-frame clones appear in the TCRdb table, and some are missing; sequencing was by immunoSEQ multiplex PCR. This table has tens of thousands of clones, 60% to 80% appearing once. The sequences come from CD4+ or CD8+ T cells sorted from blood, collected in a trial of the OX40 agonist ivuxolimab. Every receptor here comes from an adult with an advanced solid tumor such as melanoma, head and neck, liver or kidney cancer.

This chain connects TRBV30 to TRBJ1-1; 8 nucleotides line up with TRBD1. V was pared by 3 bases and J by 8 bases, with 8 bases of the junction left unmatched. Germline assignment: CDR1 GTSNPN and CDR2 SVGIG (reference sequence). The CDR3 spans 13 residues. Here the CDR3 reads CAWSLIDRGEAFF. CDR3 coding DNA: TGTGCCTGGAGCCTTATCGACAGGGGCGAAGCTTTCTTT.

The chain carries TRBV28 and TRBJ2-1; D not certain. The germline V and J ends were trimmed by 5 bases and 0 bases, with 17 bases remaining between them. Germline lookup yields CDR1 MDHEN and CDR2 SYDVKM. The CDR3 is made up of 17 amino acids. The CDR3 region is CASSATSEMSSYNEQFF. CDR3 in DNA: TGTGCCAGCAGTGCTACATCTGAAATGAGCTCCTACAATGAGCAGTTCTTC.

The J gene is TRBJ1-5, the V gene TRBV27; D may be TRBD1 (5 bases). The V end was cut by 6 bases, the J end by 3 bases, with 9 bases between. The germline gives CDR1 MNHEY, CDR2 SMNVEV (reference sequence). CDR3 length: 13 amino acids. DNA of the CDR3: TGTGCCAGCAGCCAGGGTCTCAATCAGCCCCAGCATTTT. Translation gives CASSQGLNQPQHF.

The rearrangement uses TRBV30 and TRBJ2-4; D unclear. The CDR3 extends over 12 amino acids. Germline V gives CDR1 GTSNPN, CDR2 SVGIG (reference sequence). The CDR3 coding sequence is TGTGCTTCCCGAGGTGTGGAAGACATTCAGTACTTC. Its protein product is CASRGVEDIQYF. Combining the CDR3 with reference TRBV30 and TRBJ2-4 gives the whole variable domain SQTIHQWPATLVQPVGSPLSLECTVEGTSNPNLYWYRQAAGRGLQLLFYSVGIGQISSEVPQNLSASRPQDRQFILSSKKLLLSDSGFYLCASRGVEDIQYFGAGTRLSVL.

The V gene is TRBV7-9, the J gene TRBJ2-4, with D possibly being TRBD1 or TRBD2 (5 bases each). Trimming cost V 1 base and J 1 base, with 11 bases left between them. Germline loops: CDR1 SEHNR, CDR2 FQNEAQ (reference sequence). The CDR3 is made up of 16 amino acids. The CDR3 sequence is CASSLVEGPAKNIQYF. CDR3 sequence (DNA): TGTGCCAGCAGCTTAGTCGAGGGACCCGCCAAAAACATTCAGTACTTC.

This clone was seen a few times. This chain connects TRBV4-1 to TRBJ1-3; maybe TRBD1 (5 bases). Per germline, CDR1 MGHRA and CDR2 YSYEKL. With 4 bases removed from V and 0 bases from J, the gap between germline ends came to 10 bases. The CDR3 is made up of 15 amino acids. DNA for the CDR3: TGCGCCAGCAGCCCCGACAGCAACTCTGGAAACACCATATATTTT. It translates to CASSPDSNSGNTIYF.

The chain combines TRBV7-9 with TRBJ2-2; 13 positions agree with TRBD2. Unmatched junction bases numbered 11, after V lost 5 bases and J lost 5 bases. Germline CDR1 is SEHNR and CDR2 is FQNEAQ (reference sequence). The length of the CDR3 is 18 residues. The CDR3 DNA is TGTGCCAGCAGCAGTACTAGCGGGGGGGCTGCGGAAACCGGGGAGCTGTTTTTT. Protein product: CASSSTSGGAAETGELFF.

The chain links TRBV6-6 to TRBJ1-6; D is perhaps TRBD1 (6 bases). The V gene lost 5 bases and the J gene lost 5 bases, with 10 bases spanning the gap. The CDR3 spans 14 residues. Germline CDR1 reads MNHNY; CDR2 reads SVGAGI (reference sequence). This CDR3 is CASSVWTDNSPLHF. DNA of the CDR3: TGTGCCAGCAGTGTATGGACAGATAATTCACCCCTCCACTTT.

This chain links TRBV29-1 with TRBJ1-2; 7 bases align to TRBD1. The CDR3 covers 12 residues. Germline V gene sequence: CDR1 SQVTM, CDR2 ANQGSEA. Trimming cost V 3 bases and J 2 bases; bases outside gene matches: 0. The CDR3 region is CSVETGNYGYTF. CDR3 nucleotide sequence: TGCAGCGTTGAGACAGGGAACTATGGCTACACCTTC.

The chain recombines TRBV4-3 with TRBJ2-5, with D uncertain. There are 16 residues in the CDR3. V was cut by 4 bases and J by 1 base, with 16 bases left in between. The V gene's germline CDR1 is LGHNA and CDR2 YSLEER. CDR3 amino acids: CASSPEPAILQETQYF. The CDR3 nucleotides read TGCGCCAGCAGCCCAGAACCCGCGATACTCCAAGAGACCCAGTACTTC.